Below, 13 T cell receptor beta chains from the same sample are listed, as sequenced in a study of blood T cell repertoires in COVID-19. Sequenced by immunoSEQ multiplex PCR; TCRdb stores in-frame clones only, minus some. Counted here are 200,000 to 250,000 clones, roughly 88% occurring once; the ten biggest clones make up about 4%. The material sequenced was PBMCs or T cells enriched from blood (not recorded which). The receptor source for this set is a woman in her forties with acute COVID-19.

There are a few counts of this clone. The chain has TRBV27 and TRBJ2-7, with 8 bases lining up with TRBD1. Looked up from germline, CDR1 is MNHEY and CDR2 is SMNVEV (reference sequence). CDR3 length: 13 residues. With V trimmed by 7 bases and J by 6 bases, 8 bases remained unmatched. CDR3 nucleotide sequence: TGTGCCAGCACCCCGGACAGGGACGGCGAGCAGTACTTC. Amino acids: CASTPDRDGEQYF.

This sequence joins TRBV7-8 and TRBJ1-4; 8 nucleotides align to TRBD1. V lost 5 bases to trimming and J lost 5 bases; unmatched junction nucleotides: 10. The V gene's germline CDR1 is SGHVS and CDR2 FQNEAQ. The CDR3 contains 16 residues. The CDR3 DNA reads as TGTGCCAGCAGCCATTTACGGACAGGGAAAAATGAAAAACTGTTTTTT. Amino acids: CASSHLRTGKNEKLFF.

The genes are TRBV27 and TRBJ1-2, with D perhaps TRBD1 (6 bases). Germline assignment: CDR1 MNHEY and CDR2 SMNVEV (reference sequence). V lost 3 bases and J 7 bases, leaving 15 bases between the germline ends. This CDR3 region has 14 residues. CDR3 in DNA: TGTGCCAGCAGTTTTCTCGGGACACAGAGTGGCTACACCTTC. Translation: CASSFLGTQSGYTF.

The rearrangement joins TRBV21-1 to TRBJ1-2. TRBV21-1 is shown as a pseudogene. The CDR3 consists of 13 residues. This CDR3 is CASSKGGLDGYTF. CDR3 nucleotides: TGTGCCAGCAGCAAAGGAGGGTTAGATGGCTACACCTTC.

This chain joins TRBV15 and TRBJ2-7; 7 bases line up with TRBD2. Trimming removed 0 bases from V and 2 bases from J; junction bases left unmatched: 10. Looked up from germline, CDR1 is LNHNV and CDR2 is YYDKDF (reference sequence). The CDR3 sequence is 17 residues long. Written as DNA, the CDR3 is TGTGCCACCAGCAGAGATTGGGGTATAGCGGGCCCCTACGAGCAGTACGTC. This encodes CATSRDWGIAGPYEQYV.

V is TRBV5-1 and J is TRBJ1-1; 10 positions match TRBD1. This CDR3 is built from 15 residues. V gave up 3 bases and J gave up 5 bases; unmatched junction bases: 7. CDR1 and CDR2 (germline): SGHRS, YFSETQ. CDR3 amino acids: CASSSAGQGWTEAFF. CDR3 coding DNA: TGCGCCAGCAGCTCCGCGGGACAGGGGTGGACTGAAGCTTTCTTT.

This chain joins TRBV5-1 and TRBJ2-3; TRBD2 aligns across 7 bases. Trimming took 6 bases from V and 2 from J; bases not matched to a gene: 6. CDR3 length: 14 amino acids. In germline, CDR1 is SGHRS, CDR2 YFSETQ. The chain's CDR3 is CASNGGSDTDTQYF. CDR3 bases: TGCGCCAGCAATGGCGGGAGTGACACAGATACGCAGTATTTT.

CDR3 DNA sequence: TGTGCCAGCAGCGTTGGGGGGGTTGGTGATACGCAGTATTTT. Translation: CASSVGGVGDTQYF. This chain links TRBV7-9 with TRBJ2-3; 7 nucleotides agree with TRBD2. The CDR3 runs to 14 residues. Germline-derived CDR1 and CDR2 are SEHNR and FQNEAQ (reference sequence). J gave up 6 bases and V 5 bases, and 8 bases lay outside the gene matches.

The rearrangement joins TRBV3-1 (or the pseudogene TRBV3-2) to TRBJ2-7, with 10 bases aligning to TRBD1. Germline values: CDR1 LGHDT, CDR2 YNNKEL (reference sequence). Losses at the gene ends were 2 bases for V and 4 bases for J; bases not matched to a gene: 5. The CDR3 loop spans 15 amino acids. CDR3 protein: CASSQLRDRGYEQYF. The CDR3 DNA reads as TGTGCCAGCAGCCAACTAAGGGACAGGGGTTACGAGCAGTACTTC.

This chain connects TRBV7-2 to TRBJ2-2; D not resolved. This CDR3 spans 12 amino acids. V dropped 2 bases and J dropped 5 bases, with 3 bases sitting between them. Germline values: CDR1 SGHTA, CDR2 FQGNSA. CDR3 sequence reads: CASSLSTGELFF. In DNA form, the CDR3 reads TGTGCCAGCAGCTTATCAACCGGGGAGCTGTTTTTT.

This chain connects TRBV7-6 to TRBJ1-4; 10 bases are a match to TRBD1. The length of the CDR3 is 17 residues. CDR1 SGHVS and CDR2 FNYEAQ come from the germline V gene. Germline trimming cut 5 bases from V and 4 bases from J; bases unmatched to any gene: 10. CDR3 DNA sequence: TGTGCCAGCAGCCTAGGGGGACAGGGGATACTTAATGAAAAACTGTTTTTT. Translation: CASSLGGQGILNEKLFF.

This sequence joins TRBV9 and TRBJ1-1; 7 bases are shared with TRBD1. The V gene's germline CDR1 is SGDLS and CDR2 YYNGEE. The CDR3 has 14 amino acids. J lost 0 bases, V lost 3 bases, and 2 bases had no gene match. The DNA for the CDR3 is TGTGCCAGCAGCGCGACAGGGATGAACACTGAAGCTTTCTTT. The encoded protein is CASSATGMNTEAFF.

The gene calls are TRBV7-9 and TRBJ1-1; D unclear. In germline, CDR1 is SEHNR, CDR2 FQNEAQ (reference sequence). CDR3 length: 14 residues. Trimming cost V 5 bases and J 4 bases, with 14 bases left between them. The CDR3 is CASSRKGGSTEAFF. The CDR3 DNA sequence: TGTGCCAGCAGCAGAAAGGGAGGGAGCACTGAAGCTTTCTTT.